These 23 T cell receptor beta chains share one sample of origin, sequenced in a study of blood T cell repertoires in COVID-19. The protocol was immunoSEQ multiplex PCR, while the TCRdb copy is restricted to in-frame clones and leaves out a portion. The sample records approximately 60,000 clones, roughly 80% being singletons. The sample comprised peripheral blood. The receptors were gathered from an elderly woman with active or convalescent COVID-19.

This chain joins TRBV7-9 and TRBJ1-4; the match to TRBD1 covers 7 bases. V lost 1 base, J lost 6 bases, and 2 bases stayed unmatched. CDR3 length: 14 residues. CDR1 and CDR2 from the germline V gene are SEHNR and FQNEAQ (reference sequence). The CDR3, as DNA: TGTGCCAGCAGCTTAGGGACAGGAGATGAAAAACTGTTTTTT. Its translation is CASSLGTGDEKLFF.

The V call is TRBV29-1, the J call TRBJ1-3, with 8 nucleotides matching TRBD1. Germline CDR1 is SQVTM and CDR2 is ANQGSEA. J was trimmed by 2 bases and V by 3 bases; bases with no gene match: 3. This CDR3 region has 14 residues. The CDR3 DNA follows: TGCAGCGTTGAGACAGGGGCGGCTGGAAACACCATATATTTT. The encoded protein is CSVETGAAGNTIYF. Complete variable domain (other parts from reference TRBV29-1 and TRBJ1-3): SAVISQKPSRDICQRGTSLTIQCQVDSQVTMMFWYRQQPGQSLTLIATANQGSEATYESGFVIDKFPISRPNLTFSTLTVSNMSPEDSSIYLCSVETGAAGNTIYFGEGSWLTVV.

The chain links TRBV18 to TRBJ2-5; TRBD1 matches 7 bases. The V segment lost 3 bases and the J segment 2 bases; nucleotides outside the gene matches: 3. The CDR3 runs to 14 residues. Looked up from germline, CDR1 is KGHSH and CDR2 is LQKENI. The CDR3 bases are TGTGCCAGCTCACCCCAGGGGGTTCAAGAGACCCAGTACTTC. Translated, it gives CASSPQGVQETQYF.

The chain links TRBV7-9 to TRBJ1-1; the D gene is possibly TRBD1 (5 bases). Per germline, CDR1 SEHNR and CDR2 FQNEAQ (reference sequence). Trimming took 1 base from V and 4 from J, leaving 10 bases between them. The CDR3 sequence is 14 residues long. Written as DNA, the CDR3 is TGTGCCAGCAGCTTAGAGGCGGGGGTCACTGAAGCTTTCTTT. This sequence encodes CASSLEAGVTEAFF.

The V gene is TRBV18, the J gene TRBJ2-7, with 8 bases aligning to TRBD1. V trimming: 6 bases; J trimming: 6 bases; junction bases outside the gene matches: 4. This CDR3 spans 12 amino acids. From germline, CDR1 is KGHSH and CDR2 LQKENI. CDR3 sequence: CASSHGQGEQYF. The CDR3 DNA reads TGTGCCAGCTCCCACGGACAGGGCGAGCAGTACTTC.

The chain links TRBV29-1 to TRBJ2-5; 9 bases are shared with TRBD1. The junction had 3 bases not matched to a gene; V was cut back by 5 bases and J by 2 bases. The CDR3 consists of 13 residues. Germline CDR1 reads SQVTM; CDR2 reads ANQGSEA. CDR3 amino acids: CSVKGQGQETQYF. The DNA of the CDR3 is TGCAGCGTTAAAGGACAGGGGCAAGAGACCCAGTACTTC.

This chain joins TRBV6-5 and TRBJ2-7; TRBD1 matches 7 bases. V lost 6 bases to trimming and J lost 3 bases; unmatched junction nucleotides: 11. Germline values: CDR1 MNHEY, CDR2 SVGAGI. The CDR3 length is 15 residues. CDR3 protein: CASRGRQGFSYEQYF. The DNA for the CDR3 is TGTGCCAGCAGGGGACGACAGGGCTTTAGCTACGAGCAGTACTTC.

The V gene is TRBV2, the J gene TRBJ1-5; 8 bases align to TRBD1. The CDR3 consists of 13 residues. V lost 6 bases and J lost 6; bases outside the gene matches: 4. Germline V CDR1 and CDR2: SNHLY, FYNNEI. For the CDR3, the DNA is TGTGCCAGCAGGGACAGGGAAGGTCAGCCCCAGCATTTT. Protein product: CASRDREGQPQHF.

V usage is TRBV7-9 and J usage is TRBJ2-1, with TRBD1 matching over 7 bases. V gave up 5 bases and J gave up 4 bases; unmatched junction bases: 8. The CDR3 sequence is 15 residues long. Germline values: CDR1 SEHNR, CDR2 FQNEAQ (reference sequence). The CDR3 loop reads CASSPRQGIYNEQFF. The CDR3 DNA reads as TGTGCCAGCAGCCCCCGACAGGGCATATACAATGAGCAGTTCTTC.

The rearrangement uses TRBV3-1 (or the pseudogene TRBV3-2) and TRBJ2-3, with D perhaps matching TRBD1 (6 bases). The CDR3 totals 15 residues. V was trimmed by 5 bases and J by 3 bases, leaving 15 bases between them. Germline values: CDR1 LGHDT, CDR2 YNNKEL (reference sequence). The CDR3 DNA sequence: TGTGCCAGCAGCTCGGCCCCACAGGGTACAGATACGCAGTATTTT. It specifies CASSSAPQGTDTQYF.

Only a few counts were recorded for this clone. V and J are TRBV28 and TRBJ1-5; D gene ambiguous. This CDR3 comprises 15 residues. The germline V gene encodes CDR1 MDHEN and CDR2 SYDVKM. The ends were cut back, 5 bases at V and 6 bases at J, with 17 bases in the middle. DNA of the CDR3: TGTGCCAGCAGTCCCTCCCTCCGACGGAGTCAGCCCCAGCATTTT. This codes for CASSPSLRRSQPQHF.

The CDR3 here is CASQGTDSYNSPLHF. The CDR3 DNA sequence: TGTGCCAGCCAGGGGACAGACTCCTATAATTCACCCCTCCACTTT. The rearrangement uses TRBV6-5 and TRBJ1-6, with TRBD1 identical over 7 bases. Germline assignment: CDR1 MNHEY and CDR2 SVGAGI. This CDR3 has 15 amino acids. V was pared by 8 bases and J by 0 bases, with 4 bases of the junction left unmatched.

This clone turned up a few times. V is TRBV27 and J is TRBJ2-2; D possibly corresponds to TRBD1 (5 bases). V was cut by 5 bases and J by 5 bases, with 12 bases left in between. Germline values: CDR1 MNHEY, CDR2 SMNVEV (reference sequence). The CDR3 totals 14 residues. The CDR3 loop reads CASSPSGLTGELFF. The DNA of the CDR3 is TGTGCCAGCAGTCCATCAGGGTTAACCGGGGAGCTGTTTTTT.

The chain uses TRBV12-5 and TRBJ1-1; 9 bases line up with TRBD1. Germline V gene sequence: CDR1 LGHNT, CDR2 FRNRAP. The CDR3 is made up of 15 amino acids. With 5 bases clipped from V and 3 bases from J, the junction kept 7 bases outside the gene matches. The CDR3 loop is CASGPRGQGYTEAFF. The CDR3 bases are TGTGCTAGTGGTCCCCGGGGACAGGGATACACTGAAGCTTTCTTT. The full variable domain, with the rest looked up from reference TRBV12-5 and TRBJ1-1, is DARVTQTPRHKVTEMGQEVTMRCQPILGHNTVFWYRQTMMQGLELLAYFRNRAPLDDSGMPKDRFSAEMPDATLATLKIQPSEPRDSAVYFCASGPRGQGYTEAFFGQGTRLTVV.

The V call is TRBV2, the J call TRBJ1-2, with a possible D match to TRBD1 (5 bases). The CDR3 totals 14 residues. Trimming shortened V by 8 bases and J by 2 bases, and 15 bases separated the two germline ends. Germline V gene sequence: CDR1 SNHLY, CDR2 FYNNEI. CDR3 bases: TGTGCCAGCGAGCTTCAGGGCCTAAACTATGGCTACACCTTC. It codes for CASELQGLNYGYTF. Supplemented by reference TRBV2 and TRBJ1-2, the full variable domain reads EPEVTQTPSHQVTQMGQEVILRCVPISNHLYFYWYRQILGQKVEFLVSFYNNEISEKSEIFDDQFSVERPDGSNFTLKIRSTKLEDSAMYFCASELQGLNYGYTFGSGTRLTVV.

For the CDR3, the DNA is TGTGCCAGCAGCCCGTACCCCACAGGGTCGTCCAAAAACATTCAGTACTTC. Translation gives CASSPYPTGSSKNIQYF. The chain recombines TRBV11-2 with TRBJ2-4; the D gene is possibly TRBD1 (6 bases). Deletions cut 5 bases from V and 2 bases from J, with 19 bases between. The germline gives CDR1 SGHAT, CDR2 FQNNGV. The CDR3 covers 17 residues.

V gene TRBV11-3 combines with J gene TRBJ2-3; 7 bases match TRBD1. The CDR3 covers 16 residues. V trimming: 2 bases; J trimming: 1 base; junction bases outside the gene matches: 6. CDR1 is SGHNT and CDR2 is YENEEA in the germline V gene. CDR3 nucleotide sequence: TGTGCCAGCAGCTTAAAGACAGGGTTTGGCACAGATACGCAGTATTTT. It codes for CASSLKTGFGTDTQYF.

A word on this clone: Other DNA sequences in this specimen translate into the identical CDR3. J is TRBJ2-5 and V is TRBV2, with 9 bases identical to TRBD1. The V and J ends lost 6 bases and 5 bases, in that order; junction bases with no gene match: 7. The CDR3 length is 14 residues. Germline V CDR1 and CDR2: SNHLY, FYNNEI. The CDR3 here is CASRPGQGRETQYF. The CDR3 coding sequence is TGTGCCAGCAGGCCGGGACAGGGCCGGGAGACCCAGTACTTC.

V is TRBV5-1 and J is TRBJ1-6, with 8 nucleotides matching TRBD1. Germline V CDR1 and CDR2: SGHRS, YFSETQ. The CDR3 runs 16 residues. Germline trimming cut 0 bases from V and 9 bases from J; bases unmatched to any gene: 8. CDR3 amino acids: CASSLEGQGSGSPLHF. The CDR3 bases are TGCGCCAGCAGCTTGGAAGGACAGGGTTCAGGTTCACCCCTCCACTTT.

The V gene is TRBV6-1, the J gene TRBJ1-2, with D tentatively TRBD1 (5 bases). Germline V gives CDR1 MNHNS, CDR2 SASEGT. CDR3 size: 15 residues. The ends were cut back, 1 base at V and 7 bases at J, with 16 bases in the middle. CDR3 residues: CASSEGGGDVSGYTF. Written as DNA, the CDR3 is TGTGCCAGCAGTGAAGGCGGAGGGGATGTGAGTGGCTACACCTTC.

This chain connects TRBV5-1 to TRBJ2-1; 11 bases map to TRBD1. Per germline, CDR1 SGHRS and CDR2 YFSETQ. Losses at the gene ends were 4 bases for V and 7 bases for J; bases not matched to a gene: 7. The CDR3 contains 15 residues. CDR3 sequence: CASSPYRDRGNEQFF. The DNA for the CDR3 is TGCGCCAGCAGCCCCTACCGGGACAGGGGGAATGAGCAGTTCTTC.

The CDR3 region has the DNA TGTGCCAGCTCACCGCGGACAGGGGCCTACAATGAGCAGTTCTTC. It translates to CASSPRTGAYNEQFF. This chain joins TRBV18 and TRBJ2-1; 9 nucleotides match TRBD1. Trimming removed 3 bases from V and 2 bases from J; junction bases left unmatched: 2. The CDR3 spans 15 residues. Germline CDR1 and CDR2: KGHSH and LQKENI.

This clone was recorded a few times. Other nucleotide sequences in the sample specify the same CDR3. The chain carries TRBV2 and TRBJ2-5; 12 bases line up with TRBD2. V shed 6 bases, J shed 5 bases, and the junction held 4 bases outside the gene matches. Germline V gene data show CDR1 as SNHLY and CDR2 as FYNNEI. The CDR3 is 14 residues long. Written as DNA, the CDR3 is TGTGCCAGCAGCGGACTAGCGGGGCGGGAGACCCAGTACTTC. Amino acid sequence: CASSGLAGRETQYF.